This T cell receptor (beta chain) emerged from a study of T cells in tumors after PD-1 blockade. Turning to the study itself: Treatment was either pembrolizumab 200 mg every 3 weeks or cemiplimab 350 mg every 2 weeks. Daily vismodegib 150 mg continued in a subset of anti-PD-1-treated patients.

This CDR3 has 15 residues. Germline CDR1 SGHTA, CDR2 FQGNSA. V was clipped by 5 bases and J by 2 bases, with 13 bases between them. Tumor or blood genomic DNA was sequenced, with inputs of roughly 550 ng to 6,500 ng. Only in-frame clones appear in the TCRdb table, and some are missing; sequencing was by immunoSEQ multiplex PCR. The table records about 47,000 clones, 65% to 85% of them present only once. The V call is TRBV7-2, the J call TRBJ1-5; D not resolved. This clonotype was obtained from a human donor with advanced basal cell or squamous cell carcinoma (not recorded which). The material sequenced was PBMCs, taken before anti-PD-1 therapy. CDR3 amino acids: CASSPHGPGNQPQHF. The CDR3 DNA follows: TGTGCCAGCAGCCCCCACGGGCCGGGCAATCAGCCCCAGCATTTT.